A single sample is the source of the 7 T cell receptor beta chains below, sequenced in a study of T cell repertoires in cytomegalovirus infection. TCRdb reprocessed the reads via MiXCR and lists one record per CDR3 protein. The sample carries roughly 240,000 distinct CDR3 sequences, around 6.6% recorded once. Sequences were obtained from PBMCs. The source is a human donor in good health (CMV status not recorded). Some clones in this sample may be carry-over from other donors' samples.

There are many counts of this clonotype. This CDR3 is CASSYGGLASQETQYF. The CDR3 nucleotides are TGTGCCAGCAGTTACGGGGGACTAGCTTCGCAAGAGACCCAGTACTTC. The V call is TRBV6-2 or TRBV6-3, the J call TRBJ2-5; 9 nucleotides align to TRBD2. Germline CDR1 MNHEY, CDR2 SVGEGT. Trimming cost V 2 bases and J 2 bases; bases outside gene matches: 6. The CDR3 runs to 16 residues.

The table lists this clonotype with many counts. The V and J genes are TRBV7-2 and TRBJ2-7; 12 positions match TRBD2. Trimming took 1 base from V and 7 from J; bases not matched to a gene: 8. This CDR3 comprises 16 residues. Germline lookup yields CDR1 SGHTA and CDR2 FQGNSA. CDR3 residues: CASSLGLAGGLYEQYF. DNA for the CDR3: TGTGCCAGCAGCTTAGGGCTAGCGGGGGGGCTATATGAGCAGTACTTC.

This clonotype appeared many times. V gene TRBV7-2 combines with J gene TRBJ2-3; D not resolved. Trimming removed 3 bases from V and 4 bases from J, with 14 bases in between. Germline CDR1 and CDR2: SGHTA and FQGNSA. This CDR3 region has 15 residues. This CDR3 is CASSFNSPLPDTQYF. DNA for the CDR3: TGTGCCAGCAGCTTCAACAGTCCCCTTCCAGATACGCAGTATTTT.

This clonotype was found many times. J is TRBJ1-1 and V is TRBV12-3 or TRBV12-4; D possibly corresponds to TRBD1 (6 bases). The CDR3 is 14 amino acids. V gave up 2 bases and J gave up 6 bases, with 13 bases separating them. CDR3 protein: CASSLTGGASEAFF. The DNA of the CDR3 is TGTGCCAGCAGTTTAACCGGGGGCGCCTCTGAAGCTTTCTTT.

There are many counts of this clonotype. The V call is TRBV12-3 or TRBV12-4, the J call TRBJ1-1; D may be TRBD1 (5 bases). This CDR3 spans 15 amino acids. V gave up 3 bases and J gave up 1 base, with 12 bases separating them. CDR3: CASSLSGGRNTEAFF. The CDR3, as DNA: TGTGCCAGCAGTTTGTCCGGGGGTCGGAACACTGAAGCTTTCTTT.

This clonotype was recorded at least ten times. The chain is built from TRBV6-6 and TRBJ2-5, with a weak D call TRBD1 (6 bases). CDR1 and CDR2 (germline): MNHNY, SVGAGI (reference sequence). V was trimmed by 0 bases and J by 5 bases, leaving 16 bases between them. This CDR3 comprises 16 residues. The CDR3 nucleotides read TGTGCCAGCAGTTACTCGATCGGCAGGGGCAGGGAGACCCAGTACTTC. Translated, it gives CASSYSIGRGRETQYF.

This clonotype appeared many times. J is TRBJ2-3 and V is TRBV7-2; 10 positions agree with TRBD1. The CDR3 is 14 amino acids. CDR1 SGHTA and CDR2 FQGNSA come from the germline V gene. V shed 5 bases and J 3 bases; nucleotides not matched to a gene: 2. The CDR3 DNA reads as TGTGCCAGCAGCCCGGGACAGGGGACAGATACGCAGTATTTT. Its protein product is CASSPGQGTDTQYF.